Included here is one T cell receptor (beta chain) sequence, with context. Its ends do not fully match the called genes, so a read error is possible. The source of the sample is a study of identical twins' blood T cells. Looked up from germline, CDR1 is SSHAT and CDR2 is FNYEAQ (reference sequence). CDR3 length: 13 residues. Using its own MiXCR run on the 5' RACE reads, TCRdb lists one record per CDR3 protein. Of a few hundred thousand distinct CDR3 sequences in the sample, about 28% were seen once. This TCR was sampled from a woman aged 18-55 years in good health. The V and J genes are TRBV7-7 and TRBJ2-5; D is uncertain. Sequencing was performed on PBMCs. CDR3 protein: CASSLVGTETQYF. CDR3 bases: TGTGCCAGCAGCTTAGTTGGTACGGAGACTCAGTACTTC.